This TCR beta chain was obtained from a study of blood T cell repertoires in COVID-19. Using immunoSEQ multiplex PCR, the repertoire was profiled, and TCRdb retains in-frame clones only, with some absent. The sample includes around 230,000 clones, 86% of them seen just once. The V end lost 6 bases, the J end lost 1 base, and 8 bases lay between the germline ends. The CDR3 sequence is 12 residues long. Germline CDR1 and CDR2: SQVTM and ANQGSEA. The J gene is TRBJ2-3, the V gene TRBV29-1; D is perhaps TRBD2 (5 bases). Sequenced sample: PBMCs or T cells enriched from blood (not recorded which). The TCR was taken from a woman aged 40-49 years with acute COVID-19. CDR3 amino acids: CSVDGGTDTQYF. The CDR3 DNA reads TGCAGCGTAGACGGGGGCACAGATACGCAGTATTTT.